The entry that follows covers one TCR beta chain sequence. V lost 2 bases to trimming and J lost 0 bases; unmatched junction nucleotides: 7. The CDR3 is 17 residues long. Germline-derived CDR1 and CDR2 are SGHTS and YDEGEE. Assay: immunoSEQ multiplex PCR; the TCRdb copy retains only in-frame clones and omits some. The table includes about 94,000 clones, around 87% detected once. The sample belongs to a study of blood T cell repertoires in COVID-19. The sample was peripheral blood. The sequence was obtained from a human donor with acute or convalescent COVID-19. The donor label of this sample is uncertain. The genes are TRBV5-8 and TRBJ1-4; TRBD1 matches 7 bases. CDR3 region: CASSLPTGKATNEKLFF. The CDR3 DNA follows: TGTGCCAGCAGCTTACCGACAGGGAAGGCAACTAATGAAAAACTGTTTTTT.